One and the same sample provided the 5 T cell receptor beta chains below, sequenced in a study of T cell responses to AZD1222 COVID-19 vaccine. Clones were read by immunoSEQ multiplex PCR, and TCRdb kept only the in-frame ones, dropping some. The sample contains 130,000 or so clones, roughly 93% of which appear only once. The starting material was peripheral blood, obtained on day 0 of MenACWY control vaccination. These receptors were obtained from an adult in good health.

The chain carries TRBV19 and TRBJ2-7; D may be TRBD1 or TRBD2 (5 bases each). Germline CDR1 LNHDA, CDR2 SQIVND (reference sequence). CDR3 size: 14 residues. Trimming shortened V by 2 bases and J by 2 bases, and 10 bases separated the two germline ends. The chain's CDR3 is CASSISGGTYEQYF. The CDR3 DNA follows: TGTGCCAGTAGTATATCTGGGGGAACCTACGAGCAGTACTTC.

The chain uses TRBV10-3 and TRBJ2-1, with 9 bases lining up with TRBD2. Germline CDR1 is ENHRY and CDR2 is SYGVKD. The CDR3 is 15 residues long. J gave up 6 bases and V 5 bases, and 8 bases lay outside the gene matches. The CDR3 nucleotides read TGTGCCATCAGTTTGGGGCTAGCGGGACGCAATGAGCAGTTCTTC. It yields the protein CAISLGLAGRNEQFF.

This clone turned up a few times. The chain combines TRBV3-1 (or the pseudogene TRBV3-2) with TRBJ1-2; D is uncertain. V lost 8 bases and J lost 5, with 12 bases in between. This CDR3 has 12 residues. Germline lookup yields CDR1 LGHDT and CDR2 YNNKEL (reference sequence). For the CDR3, the DNA is TGTGCCAGCGGCGAGGCGGGTTATGGCTACACCTTC. It is translated as CASGEAGYGYTF.

The genes are TRBV6-5 and TRBJ2-2; D is tentatively TRBD1 or TRBD2 (6 bases each). V was cut by 6 bases and J by 4 bases, with 15 bases left in between. The germline V gene has CDR1 MNHEY and CDR2 SVGAGI. CDR3 size: 15 residues. This chain's CDR3 is CASRLGGAGTGELFF. As DNA, the CDR3 is TGTGCCAGCAGACTGGGGGGCGCCGGCACCGGGGAGCTGTTTTTT.

The chain is built from TRBV12-3 or TRBV12-4 and TRBJ2-7, with D perhaps TRBD2 (6 bases). Trimming stripped 6 bases from V and 5 bases from J, with 14 bases between. CDR3 length: 13 amino acids. The CDR3 reads CASRRSGGDEQYF. The DNA for the CDR3 is TGTGCCAGCAGGAGAAGCGGAGGGGACGAGCAGTACTTC.